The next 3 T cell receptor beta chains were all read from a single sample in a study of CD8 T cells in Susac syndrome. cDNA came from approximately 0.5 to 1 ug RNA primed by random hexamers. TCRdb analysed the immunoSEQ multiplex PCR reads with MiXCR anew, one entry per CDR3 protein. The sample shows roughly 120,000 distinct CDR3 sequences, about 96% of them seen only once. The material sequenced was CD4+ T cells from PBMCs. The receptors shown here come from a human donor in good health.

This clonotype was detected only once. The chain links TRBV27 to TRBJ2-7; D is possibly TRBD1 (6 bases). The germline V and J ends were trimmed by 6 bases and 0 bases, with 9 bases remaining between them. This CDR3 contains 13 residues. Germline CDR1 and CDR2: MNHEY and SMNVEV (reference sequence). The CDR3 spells CASRRTASYEQYF. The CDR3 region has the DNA TGTGCCAGCAGGCGGACAGCCTCCTACGAGCAGTACTTC.

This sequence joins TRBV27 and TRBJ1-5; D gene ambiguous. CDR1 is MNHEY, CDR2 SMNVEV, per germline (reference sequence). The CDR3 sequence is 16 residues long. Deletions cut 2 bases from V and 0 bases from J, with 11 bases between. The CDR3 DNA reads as TGTGCCAGCAGTTTAAAAGCCCCCTATAGCAATCAGCCCCAGCATTTT. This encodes CASSLKAPYSNQPQHF.

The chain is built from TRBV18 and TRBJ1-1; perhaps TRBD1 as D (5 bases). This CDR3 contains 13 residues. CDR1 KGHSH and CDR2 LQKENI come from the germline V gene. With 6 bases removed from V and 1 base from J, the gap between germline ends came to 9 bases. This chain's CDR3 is CASSRGGNTEAFF. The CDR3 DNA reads TGTGCCAGCTCCCGGGGCGGGAACACTGAAGCTTTCTTT.